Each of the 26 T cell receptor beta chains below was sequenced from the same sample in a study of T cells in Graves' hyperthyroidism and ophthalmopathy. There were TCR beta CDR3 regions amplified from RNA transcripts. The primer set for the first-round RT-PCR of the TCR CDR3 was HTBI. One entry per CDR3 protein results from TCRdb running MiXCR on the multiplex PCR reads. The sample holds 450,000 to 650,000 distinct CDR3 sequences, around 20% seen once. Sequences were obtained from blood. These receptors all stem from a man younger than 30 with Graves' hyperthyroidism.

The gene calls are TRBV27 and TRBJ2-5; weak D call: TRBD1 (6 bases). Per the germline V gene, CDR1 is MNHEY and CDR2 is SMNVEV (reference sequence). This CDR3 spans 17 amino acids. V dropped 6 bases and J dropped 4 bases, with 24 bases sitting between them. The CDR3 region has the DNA TGTGCCAGCAGCCTCACCTCATTTGGGGGCCTCTTAGAGACCCAGTACTTC. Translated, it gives CASSLTSFGGLLETQYF.

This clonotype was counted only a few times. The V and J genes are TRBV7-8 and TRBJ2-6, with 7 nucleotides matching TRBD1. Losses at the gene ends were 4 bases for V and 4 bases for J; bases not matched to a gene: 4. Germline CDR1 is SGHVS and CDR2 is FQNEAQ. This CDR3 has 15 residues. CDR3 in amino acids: CASSWTGPGANVLTF. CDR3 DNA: TGTGCCAGCAGCTGGACAGGACCCGGGGCCAACGTCCTGACTTTC. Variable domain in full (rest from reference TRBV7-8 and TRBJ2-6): GAGVSQSPRYKVAKRGQDVALRCDPISGHVSLFWYQQALGQGPEFLTYFQNEAQLDKSGLPSDRFFAERPEGSVSTLKIQRTQQEDSAVYLCASSWTGPGANVLTFGAGSRLTVL.

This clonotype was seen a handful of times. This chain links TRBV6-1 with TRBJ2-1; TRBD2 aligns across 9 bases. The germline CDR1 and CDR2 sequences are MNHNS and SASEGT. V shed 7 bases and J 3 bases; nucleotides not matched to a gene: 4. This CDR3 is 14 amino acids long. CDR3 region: CASKRLADYNEQFF. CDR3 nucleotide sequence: TGTGCCAGCAAACGACTAGCGGACTACAATGAGCAGTTCTTC.

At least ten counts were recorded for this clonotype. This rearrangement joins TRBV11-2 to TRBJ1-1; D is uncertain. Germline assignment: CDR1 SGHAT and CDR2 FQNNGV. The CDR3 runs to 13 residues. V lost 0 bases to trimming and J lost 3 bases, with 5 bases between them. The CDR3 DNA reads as TGTGCCAGCAGCTTAGAGTTCGACACTGAAGCTTTCTTT. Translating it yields CASSLEFDTEAFF.

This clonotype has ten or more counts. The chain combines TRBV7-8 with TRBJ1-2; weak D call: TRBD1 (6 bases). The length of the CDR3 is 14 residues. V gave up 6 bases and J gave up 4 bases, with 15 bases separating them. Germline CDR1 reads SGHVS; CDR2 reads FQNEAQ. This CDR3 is CASRADRFGYGYTF. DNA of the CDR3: TGTGCCAGCAGAGCGGACAGATTCGGCTATGGCTACACCTTC.

In DNA form, the CDR3 reads TGTGCCAGCAGTTTATTTGTCGGATCGAACACCGGGGAGCTGTTTTTT. Its protein is CASSLFVGSNTGELFF. The chain combines TRBV27 with TRBJ2-2; no reliable D call. The CDR3 totals 16 residues. Germline lookup yields CDR1 MNHEY and CDR2 SMNVEV (reference sequence). Trimming left V 1 base short and J 0 bases short, with 9 bases between.

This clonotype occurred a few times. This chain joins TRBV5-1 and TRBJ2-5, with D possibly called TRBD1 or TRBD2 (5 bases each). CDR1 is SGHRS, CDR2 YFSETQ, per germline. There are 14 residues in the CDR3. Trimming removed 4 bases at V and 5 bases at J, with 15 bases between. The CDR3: CASSREPGRETQYF. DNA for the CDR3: TGCGCCAGCAGCCGTGAGCCGGGACGCGAGACCCAGTACTTC.

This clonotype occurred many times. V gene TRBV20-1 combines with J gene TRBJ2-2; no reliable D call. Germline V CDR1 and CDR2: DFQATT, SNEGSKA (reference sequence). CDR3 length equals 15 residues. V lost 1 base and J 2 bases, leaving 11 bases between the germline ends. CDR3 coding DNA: TGCAGTGCTAGAGGTGCCTTAGCCAACACCGGGGAGCTGTTTTTT. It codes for CSARGALANTGELFF.

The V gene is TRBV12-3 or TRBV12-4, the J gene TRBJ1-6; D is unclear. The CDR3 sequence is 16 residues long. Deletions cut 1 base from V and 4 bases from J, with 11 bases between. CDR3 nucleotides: TGTGCCAGCAGTTTAGGGACGGGGATTTATAATTCACCCCTCCACTTT. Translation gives CASSLGTGIYNSPLHF.

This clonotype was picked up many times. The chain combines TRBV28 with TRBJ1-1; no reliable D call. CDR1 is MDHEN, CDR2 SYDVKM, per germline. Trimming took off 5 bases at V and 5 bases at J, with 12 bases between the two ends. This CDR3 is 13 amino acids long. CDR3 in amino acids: CASSQVKGTEAFF. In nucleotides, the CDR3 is TGTGCCAGCAGTCAGGTTAAAGGAACTGAAGCTTTCTTT.

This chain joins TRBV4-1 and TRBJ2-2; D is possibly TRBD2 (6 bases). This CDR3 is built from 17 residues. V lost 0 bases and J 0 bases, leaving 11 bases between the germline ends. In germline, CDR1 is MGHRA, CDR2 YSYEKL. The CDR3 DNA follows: TGCGCCAGCAGCCAAGATGGAGGGCTTACGAACACCGGGGAGCTGTTTTTT. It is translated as CASSQDGGLTNTGELFF.

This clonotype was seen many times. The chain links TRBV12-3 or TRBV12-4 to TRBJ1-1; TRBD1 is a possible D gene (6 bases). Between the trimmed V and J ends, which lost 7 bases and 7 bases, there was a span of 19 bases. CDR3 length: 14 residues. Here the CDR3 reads CASNAQGIDLEAFF. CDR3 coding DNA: TGTGCCAGCAACGCTCAGGGGATAGATCTTGAAGCTTTCTTT.

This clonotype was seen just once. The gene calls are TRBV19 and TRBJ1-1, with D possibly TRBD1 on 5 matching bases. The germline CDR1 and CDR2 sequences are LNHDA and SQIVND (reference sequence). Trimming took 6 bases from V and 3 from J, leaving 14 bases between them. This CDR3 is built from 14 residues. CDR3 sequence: CASSTHRGDTEAFF. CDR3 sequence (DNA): TGTGCCAGTAGCACTCACCGGGGGGACACTGAAGCTTTCTTT.

In DNA, the CDR3 is TGTGCCAGCAGCTTAGACGCGGCCTATGGCTACACCTTC. It encodes CASSLDAAYGYTF. The chain couples TRBV7-2 to TRBJ1-2, with D unresolved. The CDR3 loop spans 13 amino acids. Germline-derived CDR1 and CDR2 are SGHTA and FQGNSA. V shed 1 base and J shed 4 bases, with 7 bases lying between them.

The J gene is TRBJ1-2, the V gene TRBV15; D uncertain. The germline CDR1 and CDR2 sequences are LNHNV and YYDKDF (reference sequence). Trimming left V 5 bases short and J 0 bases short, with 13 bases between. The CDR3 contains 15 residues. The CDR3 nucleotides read TGTGCCACCAGCTTATCGCGGCAGGCTAACTATGGCTACACCTTC. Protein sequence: CATSLSRQANYGYTF.

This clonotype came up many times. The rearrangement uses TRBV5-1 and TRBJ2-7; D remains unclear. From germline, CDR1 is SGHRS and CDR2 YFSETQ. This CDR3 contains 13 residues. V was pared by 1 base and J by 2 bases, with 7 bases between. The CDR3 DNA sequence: TGCGCCAGCAGCTTGCCGGCAGCCTACGAGCAGTACTTC. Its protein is CASSLPAAYEQYF.

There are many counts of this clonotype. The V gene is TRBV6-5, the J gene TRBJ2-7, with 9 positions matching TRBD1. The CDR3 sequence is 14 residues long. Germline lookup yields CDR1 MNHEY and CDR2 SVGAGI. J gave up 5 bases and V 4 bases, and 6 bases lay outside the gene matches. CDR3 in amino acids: CASSFGTGKNEQYF. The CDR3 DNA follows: TGTGCCAGCAGTTTTGGGACAGGGAAGAACGAGCAGTACTTC.

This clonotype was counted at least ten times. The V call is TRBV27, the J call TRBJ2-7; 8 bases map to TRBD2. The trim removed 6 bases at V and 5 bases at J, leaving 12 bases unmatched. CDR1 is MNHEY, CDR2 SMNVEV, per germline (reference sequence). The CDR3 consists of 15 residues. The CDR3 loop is CASSRRGGYMNEQYF. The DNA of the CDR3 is TGTGCCAGCAGCAGACGGGGGGGCTATATGAACGAGCAGTACTTC.

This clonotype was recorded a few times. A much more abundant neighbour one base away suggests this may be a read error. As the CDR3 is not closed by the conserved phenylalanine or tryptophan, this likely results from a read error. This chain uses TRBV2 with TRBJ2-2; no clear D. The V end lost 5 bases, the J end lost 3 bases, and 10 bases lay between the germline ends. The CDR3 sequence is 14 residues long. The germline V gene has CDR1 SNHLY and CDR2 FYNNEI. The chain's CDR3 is CASSRNRHTGELFL. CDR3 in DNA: TGTGCCAGCAGTAGGAACAGACACACCGGGGAGCTGTTTTTG.

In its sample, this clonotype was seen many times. The CDR3: CASSLGQYTGELFF. In DNA form, the CDR3 reads TGTGCCAGCTCCCTGGGACAGTACACCGGGGAGCTGTTTTTT. The rearrangement uses TRBV18 and TRBJ2-2, with 7 bases fitting TRBD1. This CDR3 has 14 residues. The V and J ends lost 6 bases and 3 bases, in that order; junction bases with no gene match: 4. Germline V gene lookup returns CDR1 KGHSH and CDR2 LQKENI.

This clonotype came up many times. The DNA of the CDR3 is TGTGCCAGCCTTGTTCTAGGACGGGAATACTCTGGAAACACCATATATTTT. Translation gives CASLVLGREYSGNTIYF. The chain uses TRBV2 and TRBJ1-3; D is undetermined. The CDR3 sequence is 17 residues long. Germline-derived CDR1 and CDR2 are SNHLY and FYNNEI. Trimming removed 8 bases from V and 0 bases from J, with 20 bases in between.

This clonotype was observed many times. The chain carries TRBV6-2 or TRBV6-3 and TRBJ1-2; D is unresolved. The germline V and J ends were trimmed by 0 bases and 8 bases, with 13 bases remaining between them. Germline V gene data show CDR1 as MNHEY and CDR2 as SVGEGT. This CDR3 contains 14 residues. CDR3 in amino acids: CASSYSDWARGYTF. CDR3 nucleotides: TGTGCCAGCAGTTACTCCGACTGGGCTAGGGGCTACACCTTC.

In nucleotides, the CDR3 is TGTGCCAGCAGATTGGACAGGGCGGGCAATCAGCCCCAGCATTTT. Its protein product is CASRLDRAGNQPQHF. The chain couples TRBV2 to TRBJ1-5; 8 nucleotides agree with TRBD1. V shed 6 bases, J shed 2 bases, and the junction held 6 bases outside the gene matches. The germline gives CDR1 SNHLY, CDR2 FYNNEI. This CDR3 spans 15 amino acids.

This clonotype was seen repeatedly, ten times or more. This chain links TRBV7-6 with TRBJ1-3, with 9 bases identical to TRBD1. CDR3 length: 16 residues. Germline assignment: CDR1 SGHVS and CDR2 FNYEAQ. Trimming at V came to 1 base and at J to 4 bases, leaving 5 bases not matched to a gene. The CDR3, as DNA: TGTGCCAGCAGCTTAGGCCTACAGGGGGCCGGAAACACCATATATTTT. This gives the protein CASSLGLQGAGNTIYF.

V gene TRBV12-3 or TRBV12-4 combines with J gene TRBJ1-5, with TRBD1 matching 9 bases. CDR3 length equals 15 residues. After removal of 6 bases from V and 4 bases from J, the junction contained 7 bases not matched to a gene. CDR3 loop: CASSDQTGGNQPQHF. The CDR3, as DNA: TGTGCCAGCAGCGATCAGACAGGGGGGAATCAGCCCCAGCATTTT.

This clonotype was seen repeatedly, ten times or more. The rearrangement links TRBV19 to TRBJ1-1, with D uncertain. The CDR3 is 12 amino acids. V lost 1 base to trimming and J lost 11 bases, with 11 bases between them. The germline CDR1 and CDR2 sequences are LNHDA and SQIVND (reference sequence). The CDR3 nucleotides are TGTGCCAGTAGTATAGGGTGGTCCGGGGCTTTCTTT. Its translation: CASSIGWSGAFF.